This TCR beta chain was captured in a study of glioma-infiltrating T cells. The CDR3 contains 14 residues. Germline V gene data show CDR1 as LGHNT and CDR2 as FRNRAP. The J segment lost 9 bases and the V segment lost 6 bases, leaving 10 bases of the junction unmatched. Study-wide findings and caveats: Non-neoplastic patients had below-expected tissue-blood divergence, while all gliomas exceeded expectation.

A note on this clonotype: The antigen is undetermined.

Amplification of TCR alpha and beta CDR3 regions from RNA used iRepertoire nested multiplex PCR. Tissue mRNA or PBMC total RNA, 100-400 ng, went into one-step reverse transcription and amplification. TCRdb used MiXCR to reprocess the multiplex PCR reads, holding one entry per CDR3 protein. The table records 100,000 to 150,000 distinct CDR3 sequences, roughly 25% of them present only once. This TCR came from a human donor with low-grade glioma or glioblastoma, undergoing nonglioma brain surgery, or in good health (not recorded which). The chain has TRBV12-5 and TRBJ2-1; 8 bases agree with TRBD2. The specimen sequenced was glioma tissue, nonneoplastic brain tissue, or PBMCs (not recorded which). This CDR3 reads CASGPALAGSEQFF. The CDR3 bases are TGTGCTAGTGGCCCCGCCCTAGCGGGTTCTGAGCAGTTCTTC.